Included here is one T cell receptor (beta chain) sequence, with context. Its antigen remains undetermined. Per-nucleotide qualities are absent, and no much larger clonotype sits a single base away. This sample was taken from a study of quantifying T cell responses using KT2 cells (dated by TCRdb to 2016 to 2017). General notes on the study: RNA was DNase-treated and reverse transcribed with TCR alpha and beta constant-region primers, mostly using SuperScript III. PCR2 was run as a SYBR Green qPCR and stopped at a predetermined fluorescence threshold to avoid over-amplification. Under optimum conditions, the efficiency of the T4 ligation step was estimated to be more than 9.5%.

To test the sensitivity and accuracy of the pipeline, known numbers of KT2, a T cell clone whose TCR had already been sequenced, were spiked into unfractionated PBMC. A range of KT2-to-PBMC ratios was produced by mixing KT2 cells with a fixed number of PBMC. General conclusions and limits of the study: KT2 sequences were still detected at the lowest spike-in tested, roughly one KT2 cell per 100,000 PBMC. Counts of KT2 alpha and beta sequences scaled linearly with input KT2 cell number over several orders of magnitude. No side-by-side comparison between this pipeline and other TCR sequencing techniques was included in the study. Detection of KT2 sequences showed saturation at very high KT2 spike-in numbers.

The germline ends are 6 bases apart after V is trimmed by 1 base and J by 2 bases. Including cysteine and phenylalanine, the CDR3 has 14 amino acids. Of the read, only the CDR3 DNA is kept; its 42 bases are in frame from base 1. Taken from the germline V gene, the CDR1 and CDR2 loops are SGHTA and FQGNSA. The protocol used for the library was UMI-ligation and nested PCR. Using T4 RNA ligase 1, a single-stranded oligonucleotide bearing the Illumina SP2 sequence plus a UMI was ligated onto the 3' end of the cDNA. PCR1 used approximately 4 cycles (98 degrees C 15 s, 69 degrees C 30 s, 72 degrees C 40 s), and the beta primer was an equimolar mix of RC1.1 and RC1.2 that covered TRBC1 and TRBC2. Starting at PCR2, TCR alpha and beta chains were handled separately, and sample indices and Illumina adaptors were added. The UMI was composed of 12 random nucleotides, arranged as two hexamers separated by a spacer, and was positioned after an 8-base spacer. Libraries were sequenced on an Illumina MiSeq with v2 2x251 paired-end chemistry, typically around eleven samples per run. To boost diversity, each sequencing library was supplemented with PhiX DNA at roughly 4.5-7.5%. Turning to the authors' computational methods: Raw reads were converted to FASTQ with bcl2fastq and demultiplexed by dual indices using Demultiplexor. V and J genes were assigned by Decombinator through tag matching, with a single base-pair mismatch being allowed. UMIs were used by Collapsinator to correct both sequencing errors and frequency errors caused by PCR heterogeneity. Decombinator identifiers were converted to nucleotide sequence by CDR3Translator, the sequences were translated to amino acids, and CDR3 was extracted using C- and N-terminal motifs. A cluster of KT2 sequences sharing one unique molecular identifier was counted as one distinct KT2 TCR. TCRdb reprocessing: public reads trimmed at Q25 with fastp, clones called with MiXCR, in-frame beta chains kept. Each record represents a unique CDR3 protein, reported with the most common genes and DNA among its rows. TCRdb, not the original authors, processed these V and J calls. Here the sample has over 25,000 distinct CDR3 sequences; about a tenth occur a single time. The biggest ten clones account for 8% to 10% of the sample.

The sequence is built from TRBV7-2 and TRBJ2-1; no D gene can be assigned with confidence. The sample consisted of PBMCs spiked with cells of the T cell clone KT2. This TCR came from a human donor. The CDR3 amino acid sequence is: CASSLEFAYNEQFF. The DNA is as follows: TGTGCCAGCAGCTTAGAGTTCGCCTACAATGAGCAGTTCTTC. The full variable domain, with segments outside the CDR3 supplied by the reference TRBV7-2 and TRBJ2-1 proteins, appears as GAGVSQSPSNKVTEKGKDVELRCDPISGHTALYWYRQSLGQGLEFLIYFQGNSAPDKSGLPSDRFSAERTGGSVSTLTIQRTQQEDSAVYLCASSLEFAYNEQFFGPGTRLTVL.